The 20 T cell receptor beta chains reported below all come from one sample, sequenced in a study of cytomegalovirus exposure and HLA in healthy donors. The primer mix had 60 Vbeta and 13 Jbeta primers. Measured with immunoSEQ multiplex PCR; TCRdb has only the in-frame clones, and not every one. The repertoire includes roughly 130,000 clones, roughly four fifths of them detected once, and about 10% sits in the top ten. Sequencing was done on a sample of PBMCs. The source of these receptors is a male donor in good health and CMV-seropositive.

The chain uses TRBV9 and TRBJ2-7; D perhaps matches TRBD2 (6 bases). V gave up 4 bases and J gave up 1 base, with 15 bases separating them. The V gene's germline CDR1 is SGDLS and CDR2 YYNGEE. The CDR3 consists of 15 residues. The CDR3: CASSSHGSGSYEQYF. In DNA form, the CDR3 reads TGTGCCAGCAGCTCCCACGGGAGCGGATCCTACGAGCAGTACTTC.

This clone has just one count. The V gene is TRBV28, the J gene TRBJ1-2; D not certain. The germline gives CDR1 MDHEN, CDR2 SYDVKM. This CDR3 contains 13 residues. The germline V and J ends were trimmed by 7 bases and 2 bases, with 11 bases remaining between them. CDR3 nucleotides: TGTGCCAGCATATCGCCGGGGAACTATGGCTACACCTTC. Protein product: CASISPGNYGYTF.

In nucleotides, the CDR3 is TGTGCCAGCAGCGCTGATTCAGGGGGTACTGGAAACACCATATATTTT. This sequence encodes CASSADSGGTGNTIYF. The chain joins TRBV9 to TRBJ1-3; 7 bases map to TRBD1. The CDR3 loop spans 16 amino acids. Germline assignment: CDR1 SGDLS and CDR2 YYNGEE. V was clipped by 3 bases and J by 2 bases; unmatched bases: 8.

The chain links TRBV11-3 to TRBJ1-6; D is ambiguous. The germline gives CDR1 SGHNT, CDR2 YENEEA. The CDR3 contains 13 residues. The V gene lost 0 bases and the J gene lost 6 bases, with 3 bases spanning the gap. CDR3 sequence reads: CASSLDSNSPLHF. CDR3 nucleotide sequence: TGTGCCAGCAGCTTAGACAGTAATTCACCCCTCCACTTT.

This clone was observed a single time. The V call is TRBV28, the J call TRBJ2-1; TRBD2 matches at 8 bases. Germline lookup yields CDR1 MDHEN and CDR2 SYDVKM. Trimming cost V 6 bases and J 5 bases; bases outside gene matches: 9. The length of the CDR3 is 15 residues. The CDR3 region has the DNA TGTGCCAGCAGCCAAACTAGCGGAGCTAACAATGAGCAGTTCTTC. Translation gives CASSQTSGANNEQFF.

The V and J genes are TRBV27 and TRBJ2-3; possible D gene TRBD1, 5 bases. The CDR3 has 13 residues. Germline lookup yields CDR1 MNHEY and CDR2 SMNVEV (reference sequence). Trimming removed 3 bases at V and 4 bases at J, with 8 bases between. CDR3 DNA sequence: TGTGCCAGCAGTTTTCAGGGCGCAGATACGCAGTATTTT. Translated, it gives CASSFQGADTQYF.

The V and J genes are TRBV29-1 and TRBJ2-7; a possible D gene is TRBD2 (7 bases). The CDR3 loop spans 16 amino acids. Germline CDR1 reads SQVTM; CDR2 reads ANQGSEA. V shed 6 bases and J shed 0 bases, with 21 bases lying between them. DNA for the CDR3: TGCAGCGTGCTAAAGTTGGGAGGGGGGAACTCCTACGAGCAGTACTTC. Translation gives CSVLKLGGGNSYEQYF.

The chain uses TRBV11-1 and TRBJ2-7, with 7 nucleotides matching TRBD2. Losses at the gene ends were 1 base for V and 0 bases for J; bases not matched to a gene: 12. The CDR3 is made up of 18 amino acids. Germline CDR1 reads SGHAT; CDR2 reads FQDESV (reference sequence). The CDR3 reads CASSLGEGLSGDSYEQYF. The CDR3 region has the DNA TGTGCCAGCAGCTTAGGAGAGGGACTAAGCGGGGACTCCTACGAGCAGTACTTC.

This clone has just one count. This chain joins TRBV19 and TRBJ2-5; possibly TRBD2 for D (6 bases). The CDR3 covers 13 residues. Germline V lookup: CDR1 LNHDA, CDR2 SQIVND (reference sequence). Between the trimmed V and J ends, which lost 6 bases and 2 bases, there was a span of 10 bases. The chain's CDR3 is CASSPGGQETQYF. Here the CDR3 DNA reads TGTGCCAGTAGCCCCGGGGGACAAGAGACCCAGTACTTC.

This sequence joins TRBV9 and TRBJ2-7, with D unclear. CDR3 length: 14 residues. Trimming shortened V by 0 bases and J by 0 bases, and 7 bases separated the two germline ends. CDR1 and CDR2 (germline): SGDLS, YYNGEE. CDR3: CASSVGLSSYEQYF. The CDR3, as DNA: TGTGCCAGCAGCGTAGGTCTGAGCTCCTACGAGCAGTACTTC.

The chain couples TRBV5-6 to TRBJ1-5, with a weak D call TRBD1 (6 bases). Looked up from germline, CDR1 is SGHDT and CDR2 is YYEEEE. This CDR3 is built from 16 residues. V lost 4 bases, J lost 2 bases, and 16 bases lay in between. Here the CDR3 reads CASSQQGWGGNQPQHF. The CDR3 DNA reads TGTGCCAGCAGCCAACAGGGTTGGGGAGGCAATCAGCCCCAGCATTTT. The variable domain in full, completed from reference TRBV5-6 and TRBJ1-5, reads DAGVTQSPTHLIKTRGQQVTLRCSPKSGHDTVSWYQQALGQGPQFIFQYYEEEERQRGNFPDRFSGHQFPNYSSELNVNALLLGDSALYLCASSQQGWGGNQPQHFGDGTRLSIL.

This clone was observed a single time. J is TRBJ2-1 and V is TRBV6-5; TRBD2 aligns across 9 bases. V gave up 0 bases and J gave up 10 bases; unmatched junction bases: 7. Germline V lookup: CDR1 MNHEY, CDR2 SVGAGI. This CDR3 is built from 15 residues. CDR3 nucleotide sequence: TGTGCCAGCAGTTACTCGCTCGCTAGCGGGGCCGAGCAGTTCTTC. Translated, it gives CASSYSLASGAEQFF.

The chain recombines TRBV28 with TRBJ2-5, with 8 bases fitting TRBD2. CDR1 is MDHEN and CDR2 is SYDVKM in the germline V gene. The CDR3 is 14 amino acids. V shed 3 bases, J shed 4 bases, and the junction held 4 bases outside the gene matches. CDR3 sequence reads: CASSLTGGRETQYF. The CDR3 region has the DNA TGTGCCAGCAGTTTGACGGGAGGGCGAGAGACCCAGTACTTC.

V gene TRBV29-1 combines with J gene TRBJ2-7, with 11 bases identical to TRBD1. V shed 4 bases and J 4 bases; nucleotides not matched to a gene: 15. Germline CDR1 reads SQVTM; CDR2 reads ANQGSEA. CDR3 length equals 17 residues. The CDR3 sequence: CSVGRDRGTLGDYEQYF. The CDR3 bases are TGCAGCGTTGGACGGGACAGGGGGACCCTTGGGGATTACGAGCAGTACTTC.

This clone was seen only once. This chain links TRBV7-3 with TRBJ2-5; TRBD2 agrees at 8 bases. CDR1 SGHTA and CDR2 FQGTGA come from the germline V gene. The length of the CDR3 is 14 residues. J gave up 1 base and V 5 bases, and 3 bases lay outside the gene matches. The CDR3, as DNA: TGTGCCAGCAGCCCTAGCGGGTCCCAAGAGACCCAGTACTTC. Translating gives CASSPSGSQETQYF.

The V gene is TRBV6-5, the J gene TRBJ1-2; weak D call: TRBD1 (5 bases). The V gene lost 2 bases and the J gene lost 3 bases, with 7 bases spanning the gap. Germline CDR1 is MNHEY and CDR2 is SVGAGI. This CDR3 comprises 13 residues. CDR3 residues: CASSYRGHYGYTF. CDR3 DNA: TGTGCCAGCAGTTACAGGGGTCACTATGGCTACACCTTC.

V and J are TRBV19 and TRBJ2-3; D not resolved. The CDR3 contains 15 residues. V was pared by 4 bases and J by 0 bases, with 11 bases between. Germline-derived CDR1 and CDR2 are LNHDA and SQIVND (reference sequence). The DNA of the CDR3 is TGTGCCAGTAGTACCGAGGCGGAAAGCACAGATACGCAGTATTTT. Translating it yields CASSTEAESTDTQYF. Based on the CDR3 plus reference TRBV19 and TRBJ2-3, the full variable domain is DGGITQSPKYLFRKEGQNVTLSCEQNLNHDAMYWYRQDPGQGLRLIYYSQIVNDFQKGDIAEGYSVSREKKESFPLTVTSAQKNPTAFYLCASSTEAESTDTQYFGPGTRLTVL.

This clone is labeled medium-sized. J is TRBJ2-7 and V is TRBV7-8; 7 bases map to TRBD1. There are 11 residues in the CDR3. Trimming at V came to 6 bases and at J to 6 bases, leaving 2 bases not matched to a gene. Germline V gene sequence: CDR1 SGHVS, CDR2 FQNEAQ. CDR3 coding DNA: TGTGCCAGCAGACAGGGGACCGAGCAGTACTTC. It encodes CASRQGTEQYF.

The rearrangement joins TRBV19 to TRBJ2-3; 9 bases match TRBD1. V dropped 6 bases and J dropped 4; count of bases not matched to a gene: 8. From germline, CDR1 is LNHDA and CDR2 SQIVND (reference sequence). There are 15 residues in the CDR3. Here the CDR3 DNA reads TGTGCCAGTAGCTCGGGACAGGGAATTTCAGATACGCAGTATTTT. Translating it yields CASSSGQGISDTQYF.

The chain recombines TRBV6-5 with TRBJ2-1; 7 positions agree with TRBD1. The CDR3 has 14 residues. CDR1 MNHEY and CDR2 SVGAGI come from the germline V gene. J was trimmed by 8 bases and V by 6 bases; bases with no gene match: 10. DNA of the CDR3: TGTGCCAGCAGACAACAAGGGGGCATGGATGAGCAGTTCTTC. This gives the protein CASRQQGGMDEQFF.